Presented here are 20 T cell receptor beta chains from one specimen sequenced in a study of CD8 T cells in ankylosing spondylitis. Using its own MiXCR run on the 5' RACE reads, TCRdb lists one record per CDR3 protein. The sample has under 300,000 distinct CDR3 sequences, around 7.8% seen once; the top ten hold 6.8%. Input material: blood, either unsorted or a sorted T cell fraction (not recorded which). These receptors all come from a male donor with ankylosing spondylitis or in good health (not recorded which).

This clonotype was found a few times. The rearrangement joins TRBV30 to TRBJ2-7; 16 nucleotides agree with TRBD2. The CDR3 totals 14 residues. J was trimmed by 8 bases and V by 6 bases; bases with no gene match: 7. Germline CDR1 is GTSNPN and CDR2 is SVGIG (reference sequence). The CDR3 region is CACAPGLAGGKQYF. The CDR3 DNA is TGTGCCTGTGCTCCGGGACTAGCGGGAGGGAAGCAGTACTTC. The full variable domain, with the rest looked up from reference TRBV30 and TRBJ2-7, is SQTIHQWPATLVQPVGSPLSLECTVEGTSNPNLYWYRQAAGRGLQLLFYSVGIGQISSEVPQNLSASRPQDRQFILSSKKLLLSDSGFYLCACAPGLAGGKQYFGPGTRLTVT.

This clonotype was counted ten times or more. The CDR3 loop reads CASSQGTGGLTEAFF. CDR3 nucleotides: TGTGCCAGCAGCCAAGGAACAGGGGGCCTCACTGAAGCTTTCTTT. V and J are TRBV3-1 and TRBJ1-1; 9 bases line up with TRBD1. Germline values: CDR1 LGHDT, CDR2 YNNKEL (reference sequence). V shed 1 base and J 4 bases; nucleotides not matched to a gene: 4. CDR3 length: 15 amino acids.

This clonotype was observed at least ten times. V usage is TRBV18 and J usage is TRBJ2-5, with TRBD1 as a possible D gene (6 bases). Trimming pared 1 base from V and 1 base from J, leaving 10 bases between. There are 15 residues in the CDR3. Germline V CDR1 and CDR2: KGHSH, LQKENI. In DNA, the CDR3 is TGTGCCAGCTCACCACTGACAGGACCCCAAGAGACCCAGTACTTC. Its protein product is CASSPLTGPQETQYF.

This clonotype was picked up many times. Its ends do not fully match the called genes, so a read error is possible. The CDR3 loop is CASSPPDIQRVYF. The CDR3 DNA is TGTGCCAGCAGTCCCCCCGACATACAGCGGGTCTACTTC. This sequence joins TRBV12-3 or TRBV12-4 and TRBJ2-1, with a possible D match to TRBD2 (6 bases). The CDR3 consists of 13 residues.

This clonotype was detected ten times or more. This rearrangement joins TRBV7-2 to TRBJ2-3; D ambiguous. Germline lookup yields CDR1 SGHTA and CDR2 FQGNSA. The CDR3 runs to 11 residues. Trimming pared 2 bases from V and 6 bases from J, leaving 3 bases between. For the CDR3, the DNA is TGTGCCAGCAGCTTAAAGGATACGCAGTATTTT. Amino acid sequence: CASSLKDTQYF.

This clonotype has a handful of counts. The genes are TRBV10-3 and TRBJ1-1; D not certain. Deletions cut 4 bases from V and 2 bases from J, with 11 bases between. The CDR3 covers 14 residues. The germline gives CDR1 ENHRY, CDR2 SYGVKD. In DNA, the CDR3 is TGTGCCATCAGTGCTCGAGAGAGCAACACTGAAGCTTTCTTT. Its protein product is CAISARESNTEAFF.

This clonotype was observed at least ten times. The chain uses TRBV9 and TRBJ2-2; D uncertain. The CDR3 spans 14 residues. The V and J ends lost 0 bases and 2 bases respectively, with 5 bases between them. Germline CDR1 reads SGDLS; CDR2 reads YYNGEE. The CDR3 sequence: CASSVDQNTGELFF. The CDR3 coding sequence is TGTGCCAGCAGCGTAGACCAAAACACCGGGGAGCTGTTTTTT.

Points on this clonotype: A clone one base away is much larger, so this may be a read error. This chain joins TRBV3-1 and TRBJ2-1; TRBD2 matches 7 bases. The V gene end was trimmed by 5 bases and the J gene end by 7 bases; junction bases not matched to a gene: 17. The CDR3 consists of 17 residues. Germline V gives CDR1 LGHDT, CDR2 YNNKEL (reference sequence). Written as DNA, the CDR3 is TGTGCCAGCAGCAACCCAAAGGGAGGGACCCAGGGAAATGAGCAGTTCTTC. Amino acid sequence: CASSNPKGGTQGNEQFF.

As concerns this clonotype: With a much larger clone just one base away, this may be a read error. For the CDR3, the DNA is TGTGCCAGCAGCTTAGAGACAGTCGGGTCGGAGACCCAGTACTTC. Its protein is CASSLETVGSETQYF. The genes are TRBV11-2 and TRBJ2-5, with D maybe TRBD1 (5 bases). The V end was cut by 0 bases, the J end by 5 bases, with 13 bases between. CDR1 and CDR2 (germline): SGHAT, FQNNGV. The CDR3 is made up of 15 amino acids.

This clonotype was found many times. The CDR3: CASSRWDTSQETQYF. For the CDR3, the DNA is TGTGCCAGCAGCCGCTGGGACACATCCCAAGAGACCCAGTACTTC. The chain uses TRBV7-9 and TRBJ2-5, with D maybe TRBD1 (6 bases). The CDR3 runs to 15 residues. Germline V gives CDR1 SEHNR, CDR2 FQNEAQ (reference sequence). V was trimmed by 5 bases and J by 1 base, leaving 14 bases between them. Supplemented by reference TRBV7-9 and TRBJ2-5, the full variable domain reads DTGVSQNPRHKITKRGQNVTFRCDPISEHNRLYWYRQTLGQGPEFLTYFQNEAQLEKSRLLSDRFSAERPKGSFSTLEIQRTEQGDSAMYLCASSRWDTSQETQYFGPGTRLLVL.

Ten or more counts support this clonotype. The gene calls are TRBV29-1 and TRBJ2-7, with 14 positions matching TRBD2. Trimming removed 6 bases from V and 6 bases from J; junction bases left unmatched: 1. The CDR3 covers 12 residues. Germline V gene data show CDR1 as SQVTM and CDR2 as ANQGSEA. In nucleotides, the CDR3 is TGCAGCGTGGGACTAGCGGGAGTCGAGCAGTACTTC. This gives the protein CSVGLAGVEQYF.

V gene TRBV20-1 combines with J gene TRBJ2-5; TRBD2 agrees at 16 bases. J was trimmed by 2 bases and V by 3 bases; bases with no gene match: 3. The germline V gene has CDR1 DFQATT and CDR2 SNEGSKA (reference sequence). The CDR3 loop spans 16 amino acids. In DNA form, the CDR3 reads TGCAGTGCTAGGGGACTAGCGGGGGGGCCGCAAGAGACCCAGTACTTC. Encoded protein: CSARGLAGGPQETQYF.

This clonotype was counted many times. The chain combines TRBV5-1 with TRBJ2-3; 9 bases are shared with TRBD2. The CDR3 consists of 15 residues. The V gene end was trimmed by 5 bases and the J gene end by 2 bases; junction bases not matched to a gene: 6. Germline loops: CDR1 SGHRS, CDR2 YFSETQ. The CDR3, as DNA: TGCGCCAGCAGATCCAGCGGGGGGCCCACAGATACGCAGTATTTT. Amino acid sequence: CASRSSGGPTDTQYF.

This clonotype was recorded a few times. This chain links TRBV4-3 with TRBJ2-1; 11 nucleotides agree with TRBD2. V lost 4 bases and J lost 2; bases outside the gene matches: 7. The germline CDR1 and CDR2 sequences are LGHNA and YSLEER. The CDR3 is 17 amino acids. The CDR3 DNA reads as TGCGCCAGCAGCCGCAGTCTAGCGGGGGGACCCTACAATGAGCAGTTCTTC. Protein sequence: CASSRSLAGGPYNEQFF.

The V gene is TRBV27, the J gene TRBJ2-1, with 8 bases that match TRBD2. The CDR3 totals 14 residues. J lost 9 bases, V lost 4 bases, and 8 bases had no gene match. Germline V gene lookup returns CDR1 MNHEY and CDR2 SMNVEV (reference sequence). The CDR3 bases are TGTGCCAGCAGTTCCGGGGGGGCCGAGGGTGAGCAGTTCTTC. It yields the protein CASSSGGAEGEQFF.

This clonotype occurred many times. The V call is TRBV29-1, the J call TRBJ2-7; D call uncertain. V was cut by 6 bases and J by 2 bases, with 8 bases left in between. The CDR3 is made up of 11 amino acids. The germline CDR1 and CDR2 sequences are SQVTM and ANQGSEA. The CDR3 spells CSVFITYEQYF. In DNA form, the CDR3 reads TGCAGCGTCTTCATTACCTACGAGCAGTACTTC.

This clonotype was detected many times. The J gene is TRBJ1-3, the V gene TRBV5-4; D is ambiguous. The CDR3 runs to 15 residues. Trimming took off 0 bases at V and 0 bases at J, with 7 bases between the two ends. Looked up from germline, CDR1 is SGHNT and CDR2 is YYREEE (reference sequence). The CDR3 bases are TGTGCCAGCAGCTTGGCCGGGAGCTCTGGAAACACCATATATTTT. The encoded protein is CASSLAGSSGNTIYF.

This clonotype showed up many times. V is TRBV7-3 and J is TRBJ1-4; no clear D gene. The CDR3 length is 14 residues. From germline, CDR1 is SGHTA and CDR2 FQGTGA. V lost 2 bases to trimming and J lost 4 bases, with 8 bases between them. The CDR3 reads CASSLDFRNEKLFF. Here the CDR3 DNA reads TGTGCCAGCAGCTTAGACTTCCGTAATGAAAAACTGTTTTTT.

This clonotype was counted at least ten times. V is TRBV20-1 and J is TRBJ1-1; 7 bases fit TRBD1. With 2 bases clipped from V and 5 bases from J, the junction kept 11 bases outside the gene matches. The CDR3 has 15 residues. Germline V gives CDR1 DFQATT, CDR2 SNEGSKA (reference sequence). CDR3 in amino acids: CSARSPARGETEAFF. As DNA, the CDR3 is TGCAGTGCTAGATCCCCCGCCAGGGGGGAAACTGAAGCTTTCTTT.

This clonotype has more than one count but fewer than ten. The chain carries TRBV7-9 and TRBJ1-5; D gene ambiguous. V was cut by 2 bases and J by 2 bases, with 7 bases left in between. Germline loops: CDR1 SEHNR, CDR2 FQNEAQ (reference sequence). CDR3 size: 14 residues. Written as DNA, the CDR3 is TGTGCCAGCAGCTTAAGCATGGGCAATCAGCCCCAGCATTTT. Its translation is CASSLSMGNQPQHF. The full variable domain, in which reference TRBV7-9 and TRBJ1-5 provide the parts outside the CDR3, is DTGVSQNPRHKITKRGQNVTFRCDPISEHNRLYWYRQTLGQGPEFLTYFQNEAQLEKSRLLSDRFSAERPKGSFSTLEIQRTEQGDSAMYLCASSLSMGNQPQHFGDGTRLSIL.